These 4 T cell receptor beta chains share one sample of origin, sequenced in a study of cytomegalovirus exposure and HLA in healthy donors. Primers included in the PCR were 60 Vbeta and 13 Jbeta primers. Libraries were prepared by immunoSEQ multiplex PCR; TCRdb keeps only in-frame clonotypes and omits some of them. The sample lists around 150,000 clones, around 77% occurring once. Sequenced material: PBMCs. These receptors were collected from a man aged 30 to 45 in good health and CMV-seronegative.

This clone was recorded once. J is TRBJ1-6 and V is TRBV5-8, with a possible D match to TRBD1 (6 bases). The CDR3 loop spans 20 amino acids. Trimming shortened V by 5 bases and J by 3 bases, and 27 bases separated the two germline ends. Germline assignment: CDR1 SGHTS and CDR2 YDEGEE. CDR3: CASRRRAGARKGIYNSPLHF. The CDR3 DNA is TGTGCCAGCAGACGTCGGGCAGGGGCTCGGAAAGGGATCTATAATTCACCCCTCCACTTT.

The chain joins TRBV30 to TRBJ2-7; tentatively, D is TRBD2 (5 bases). CDR3 length: 15 residues. V was trimmed by 0 bases and J by 7 bases, leaving 19 bases between them. Germline lookup yields CDR1 GTSNPN and CDR2 SVGIG (reference sequence). The DNA of the CDR3 is TGTGCCTGGAGTGTAGTAGGGAGAAGGCACGAAGAGCAGTACTTC. Encoded protein: CAWSVVGRRHEEQYF.

V and J are TRBV7-8 and TRBJ2-7; 10 bases are shared with TRBD2. Germline V lookup: CDR1 SGHVS, CDR2 FQNEAQ. V shed 1 base and J 1 base; nucleotides not matched to a gene: 1. The CDR3 totals 15 residues. The CDR3 region is CASSLGLAGSYEQYF. Written as DNA, the CDR3 is TGTGCCAGCAGCTTAGGACTAGCGGGTTCCTACGAGCAGTACTTC.

This clone was detected only a few times. The V and J genes are TRBV10-3 and TRBJ2-7, with TRBD2 as a possible D gene (5 bases). This CDR3 spans 13 amino acids. The V end was cut by 3 bases, the J end by 5 bases, with 11 bases between. Per the germline V gene, CDR1 is ENHRY and CDR2 is SYGVKD. The CDR3 reads CAISDRGSDEQYF. CDR3 in DNA: TGTGCCATCAGTGATCGAGGGAGCGACGAGCAGTACTTC.